This TCR beta chain comes out of a study of early T cells in non-severe SARS-CoV-2 infection. Study overall: Unsorted whole blood bulk RNA was sequenced, with unpaired chains.

V gave up 6 bases and J gave up 12 bases; unmatched junction bases: 9. Germline V gene sequence: CDR1 DFQATT, CDR2 SNEGSKA (reference sequence). There are 11 residues in the CDR3. The library protocol tagged individual cDNA molecules with unique molecular identifiers. TCRdb re-called the 5' RACE reads with MiXCR, one entry per CDR3 protein. Here the sample spans about 29,000 distinct CDR3 sequences, about 4.6% being singletons. Whole-study findings and limits: Missing private and CD4 specificities, VDJdb matching favored anti-spike CD8 responses.

This clonotype was observed many times. What it binds is not known. Input material: whole blood. This TCR came from an adult who was a healthcare worker with PCR-confirmed SARS-CoV-2 infection or an uninfected control (not recorded which). The chain carries TRBV20-1 and TRBJ2-3, with TRBD2 identical over 7 bases. As DNA, the CDR3 is TGCAGTGCGAGGGACTATCTAACACAGTATTTT. Translation gives CSARDYLTQYF.